Listed below are T cell receptor beta chains from one sample, sequenced in a study of early T cells in non-severe SARS-CoV-2 infection. TCRdb ran MiXCR on the 5' RACE reads and lists one entry per CDR3 protein. The table has approximately 52,000 distinct CDR3 sequences, approximately 8.4% seen once; the top ten hold about 4%. The sequenced material came from whole blood. Receptor source: an adult who was a healthcare worker with PCR-confirmed SARS-CoV-2 infection or an uninfected control (not recorded which). Each CDR3 is given with its conserved first and last residue. A D gene is named only where the DNA matches it firmly. Clone size, where shown, is once, few, many, or a class for clones that have expanded.

J,size,V,D,DNA,CDR3
TRBJ2-3,few,TRBV2,-,TGTGCCAGCAGTGACAGGGCAGATACGCAGTATTTT,CASSDRADTQYF
TRBJ2-3,-,TRBV12-3/TRBV12-4,-,TGTGCCAGCAGTTTCCGCACAGATACGCAGTATTTT,CASSFRTDTQYF
TRBJ2-3,few,TRBV5-6,TRBD2,TGTGCCAGCACGGCGGGGGGCCTCACAGATACGCAGTATTTT,CASTAGGLTDTQYF
TRBJ2-3,few,TRBV11-2,TRBD2,TGTGCCAGCAGGGTGGGACTAGCTGGCACAGATACGCAGTATTTT,CASRVGLAGTDTQYF
TRBJ1-2,many,TRBV5-1,TRBD1,TGCGCCAGCAGCTGGGGGACAGGAACTAACTATGGCTACACCTTC,CASSWGTGTNYGYTF
TRBJ2-3,-,TRBV14,-,TGTGCCAGCAGGTCGACTAGTGGAGCGCAGTATTTT,CASRSTSGAQYF
TRBJ2-1,-,TRBV20-1,TRBD2,TGCAGTGCTCTAGCGGGGGCGAGAGAGCAGTTCTTC,CSALAGAREQFF
TRBJ2-3,-,TRBV11-2,-,TGTGCCAGCAGCTTGTACCTCCTTACGGGACAACATTACCAATCTAGCACAGATACGCAGTATTTT,CASSLYLLTGQHYQSSTDTQYF
TRBJ2-3,-,TRBV20-1,-,TGCAGTGCTAGTTTCCAGCGGAAAAGCACAGATACGCAGTATTTT,CSASFQRKSTDTQYF
TRBJ2-3,-,TRBV4-1,-,TGCGCCAGCAGCCAGGCCACAGGCTATACCGGGAATACGCAGTATTTT,CASSQATGYTGNTQYF
TRBJ2-1,-,TRBV2,-,TGTGCCAGCAGCTCCGGGAAGAGCTCCTACAATGAGCAGTTCTTC,CASSSGKSSYNEQFF
TRBJ1-3,many,TRBV27,-,TGTGCCAGCAGTTTATATTTGCCTACTTCCTCTGGAAACACCATATATTTT,CASSLYLPTSSGNTIYF
TRBJ2-4,-,TRBV28,-,TGTGCCAGCAGTCCCGGGCTGCGGGTGCAACTAGCCAAAAACATTCAGTACTTC,CASSPGLRVQLAKNIQYF
TRBJ1-4,-,TRBV15,-,TGTGCCACCAGCAGAGATGGCCCAGCAGATGAAAAACTGTTTTTT,CATSRDGPADEKLFF
TRBJ2-3,many,TRBV20-1,-,TGCAGTGCTAGAGACCAGGGAGACGGCACAGATACGCAGTATTTT,CSARDQGDGTDTQYF
TRBJ2-3,many,TRBV9,-,TGTGCCAGCAGCCCTCGGAACACAGATACGCAGTATTTT,CASSPRNTDTQYF
TRBJ1-3,few,TRBV4-1,-,TGCGCCAGCAGAGACCAAGCGGCCTCTGGAAACACCATATATTTT,CASRDQAASGNTIYF
TRBJ1-2,-,TRBV29-1,-,TGCAGCGTTGTTAGTGGCAGTCACTATGGCTACACCTTC,CSVVSGSHYGYTF
TRBJ2-2,few,TRBV28,TRBD2,TGTGCCAGCAGTCCCGGTACTAGCGACACCGGGGAGCTGTTTTTT,CASSPGTSDTGELFF
TRBJ1-2,many,TRBV4-1,TRBD1,TGCGCCAGCAGCCAAGCATGGGGAGGGGGCAAGTATGGCTACACCTTC,CASSQAWGGGKYGYTF
TRBJ2-1,many,TRBV19,-,TGTGCCAGTAGTTACCGAAGACTAGACAATGAGCAGTTCTTC,CASSYRRLDNEQFF
TRBJ2-1,few,TRBV5-3,TRBD2,TGTGCCAGAAGGGCGGGACTAGCTTTGTTGGCTAACAATGAGCAGTTCTTC,CARRAGLALLANNEQFF
TRBJ1-3,few,TRBV5-1,-,TGCGCCAGCAGCTTGGACGGAAAAAACACCATATATTTT,CASSLDGKNTIYF
TRBJ2-1,few,TRBV6-5,TRBD2,TGTGCCAGCAGTCGACCGCAATCTAGCGGGAGTCGGTATGAGCAGTTCTTC,CASSRPQSSGSRYEQFF
TRBJ2-7,-,TRBV4-1,TRBD2,TGCGCCAGCAGCCAAGGACTAGCGGTCCAGGGCGAGCAGTACTTC,CASSQGLAVQGEQYF
TRBJ2-3,few,TRBV5-6,TRBD2,TGTGCCAGCAGCTTGCCTAGCGGGGGAGATACGCAGTATTTT,CASSLPSGGDTQYF
TRBJ1-6,-,TRBV18,TRBD1,TGTGCCAGCTCACCGATGACAGGGGGAAGTAATTCACCCCTCCACTTT,CASSPMTGGSNSPLHF
TRBJ2-6,-,TRBV28,-,TGTGCCAGCAGTTTACCCGTCAGCTCTGGGGCCAACGTCCTGACTTTC,CASSLPVSSGANVLTF
TRBJ2-2,-,TRBV7-9,-,TGTGCCAGCAGCCCACCGGGGGCGCACACCGGGGAGCTGTTTTTT,CASSPPGAHTGELFF
TRBJ1-2,-,TRBV7-9,-,TGTGCCAGCAGCTTAGATCTCAGGGAGATCGGCTACACCTTC,CASSLDLREIGYTF
TRBJ2-7,-,TRBV11-2,-,TGTGCCAGCGGCCCCTCCTACGAGCAGTACTTC,CASGPSYEQYF